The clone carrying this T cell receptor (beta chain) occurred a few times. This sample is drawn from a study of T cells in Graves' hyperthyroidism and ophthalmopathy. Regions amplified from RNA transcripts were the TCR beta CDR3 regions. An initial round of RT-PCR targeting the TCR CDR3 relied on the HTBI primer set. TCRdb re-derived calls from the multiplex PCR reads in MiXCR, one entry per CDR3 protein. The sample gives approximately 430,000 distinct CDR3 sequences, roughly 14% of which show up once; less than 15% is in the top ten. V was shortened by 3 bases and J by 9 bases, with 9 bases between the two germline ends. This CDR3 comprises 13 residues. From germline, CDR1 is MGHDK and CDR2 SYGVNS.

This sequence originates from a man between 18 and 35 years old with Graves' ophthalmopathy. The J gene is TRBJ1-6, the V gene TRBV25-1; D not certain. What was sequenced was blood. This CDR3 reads CASSDLGVSPLHF. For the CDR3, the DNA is TGTGCCAGCAGTGATCTCGGGGTTTCACCCCTCCACTTT.